This T cell receptor (beta chain) was profiled in a study of CD8 T cells in Susac syndrome. Findings and caveats of the study: The relatively small number of individuals in the TCR sequencing and HLA analysis was acknowledged by the study.

Random hexamers primed reverse transcription of about 0.45 to 1 ug RNA. The CDR3 of TCR beta was amplified by immunoSEQ multiplex PCR across 54 Vbeta and 13 Jbeta. TCRdb ran MiXCR on the immunoSEQ multiplex PCR reads and lists one entry per CDR3 protein. Of approximately 100,000 distinct CDR3 sequences listed, nearly 95% are singletons. Comments on this clonotype: Its specificity is not known.

High-throughput TCR beta sequencing covered peripheral CD8+ and CD4+ T cells. TEMRA cells underwent FACS enrichment and CD8+ and CD4+ T cells underwent negative isolation. Germline V gene data show CDR1 as MNHNS and CDR2 as SASEGT. The CDR3 runs to 15 residues. The V gene lost 0 bases and the J gene lost 5 bases, with 12 bases spanning the gap. This TCR derives from a human donor in good health. The sequenced sample consisted of CD4+ T cells from PBMCs. This chain links TRBV6-1 with TRBJ2-3, with D possibly TRBD2 on 6 matching bases. The CDR3 loop reads CASSEAGLTLDTQYF. DNA of the CDR3: TGTGCCAGCAGTGAAGCGGGACTGACGTTAGATACGCAGTATTTT.